The 13 T cell receptor beta chains below were found in one sample sequenced in a study of T cell responses to AZD1222 COVID-19 vaccine. The assay was immunoSEQ multiplex PCR, and TCRdb's table has in-frame clones only and misses some. The sample has roughly 100,000 clones, 75% to 95% seen once. The specimen was peripheral blood, collected on day 0 of AZD1222 vaccination. The receptor set was obtained from an adult in good health.

Concerning this clone: Mismatch with germline at one junction end may stem from a read error. The chain recombines TRBV14 with TRBJ1-2, with a tentative D call TRBD1 (5 bases). This CDR3 spans 14 amino acids. The germline gives CDR1 SGHDN, CDR2 FVKESK. The CDR3 DNA sequence: TGTGCCAGCAGCCGAACCAGTCCCCTCTGGACACTGAGATTC. It is translated as CASSRTSPLWTLRF.

The chain is built from TRBV7-9 and TRBJ2-7, with a weak D call TRBD1 (5 bases). The CDR3 extends over 13 amino acids. Germline CDR1 SEHNR, CDR2 FQNEAQ (reference sequence). V was pared by 3 bases and J by 1 base, with 7 bases between. The CDR3 sequence: CASSFPGSYEQYF. The CDR3 DNA follows: TGTGCCAGCAGCTTCCCAGGGTCCTACGAGCAGTACTTC.

The chain joins TRBV5-8 to TRBJ1-2; D gene ambiguous. Germline V gives CDR1 SGHTS, CDR2 YDEGEE. This CDR3 region has 14 residues. Trimming removed 4 bases at V and 5 bases at J, with 15 bases between. CDR3 DNA sequence: TGTGCCAGCAGCAGGACCGTGTCAAGATATGGCTACACCTTC. This encodes CASSRTVSRYGYTF.

Concerning this clone itself: Compared with germline, one end of the junction differs, possibly owing to a read error. J is TRBJ1-1 and V is TRBV3-1 (or the pseudogene TRBV3-2); D call uncertain. Germline V CDR1 and CDR2: LGHDT, YNNKEL (reference sequence). The CDR3 runs to 12 residues. CDR3 sequence (DNA): TGTGCCAGCAGCCAGAGTGTGGTTGAAGTTTTCTTT. Translated, it gives CASSQSVVEVFF.

The chain has TRBV7-9 and TRBJ2-1; TRBD2 aligns across 10 bases. The CDR3 sequence is 16 residues long. V lost 4 bases and J lost 2; bases outside the gene matches: 5. Germline assignment: CDR1 SEHNR and CDR2 FQNEAQ (reference sequence). CDR3 region: CASSSSLAGPYNEQFF. CDR3 bases: TGTGCCAGCAGCTCCTCACTAGCGGGGCCCTACAATGAGCAGTTCTTC.

CDR3 nucleotides: TGTGCCAGCAGCCCGCGCGGGGGGAACTATGGCTACACCTTC. Translating it yields CASSPRGGNYGYTF. This chain uses TRBV3-1 (or the pseudogene TRBV3-2) with TRBJ1-2; possibly TRBD1 for D (5 bases). This CDR3 has 14 amino acids. Germline CDR1 is LGHDT and CDR2 is YNNKEL (reference sequence). Trimming left V 4 bases short and J 2 bases short, with 11 bases between.

This clone was seen a single time. The same CDR3 can be traced to other DNA sequences in this sample. This sequence joins TRBV6-5 and TRBJ1-5; D may be TRBD1 (6 bases). V lost 6 bases, J lost 0 bases, and 9 bases lay in between. The CDR3 loop spans 14 amino acids. Germline V gene sequence: CDR1 MNHEY, CDR2 SVGAGI. The CDR3 nucleotides are TGTGCCAGCAGGCGAGGGGGTAGCAATCAGCCCCAGCATTTT. Protein product: CASRRGGSNQPQHF.

The chain links TRBV3-1 (or the pseudogene TRBV3-2) to TRBJ2-7; no firm D call. The germline V gene has CDR1 LGHDT and CDR2 YNNKEL (reference sequence). There are 12 residues in the CDR3. With 0 bases removed from V and 5 bases from J, the gap between germline ends came to 5 bases. Written as DNA, the CDR3 is TGTGCCAGCAGCCAAGATCGGCACGAGCAGTACTTC. Protein product: CASSQDRHEQYF.

The chain recombines TRBV25-1 with TRBJ2-7; possible D gene TRBD1, 6 bases. This CDR3 contains 15 residues. Per germline, CDR1 MGHDK and CDR2 SYGVNS. Trimming shortened V by 1 base and J by 8 bases, and 18 bases separated the two germline ends. The CDR3 nucleotides read TGTGCCAGCAGTGAATTAGGGGACACTTCTCTTCAGCAGTACTTC. It specifies CASSELGDTSLQQYF.

V and J are TRBV11-2 and TRBJ1-1; D unresolved. Trimming took off 6 bases at V and 5 bases at J, with 10 bases between the two ends. The CDR3 loop spans 12 amino acids. Germline loops: CDR1 SGHAT, CDR2 FQNNGV. The CDR3 loop is CASSLSGTEAFF. The CDR3 region has the DNA TGTGCCAGCAGTTTAAGTGGGACTGAAGCTTTCTTT. The entire variable domain, with the rest obtained from reference TRBV11-2 and TRBJ1-1, is as follows: EAGVAQSPRYKIIEKRQSVAFWCNPISGHATLYWYQQILGQGPKLLIQFQNNGVVDDSQLPKDRFSAERLKGVDSTLKIQPAKLEDSAVYLCASSLSGTEAFFGQGTRLTVV.

This clone was seen more than once but under ten times. V gene TRBV5-1 combines with J gene TRBJ1-3; D may be TRBD1 (5 bases). Trimming stripped 4 bases from V and 4 bases from J, with 9 bases between. CDR1 and CDR2 (germline): SGHRS, YFSETQ. The CDR3 loop spans 13 amino acids. CDR3 bases: TGCGCCAGCAGCCAATCAGGGGGAAACACCATATATTTT. Translating gives CASSQSGGNTIYF.

The chain uses TRBV19 and TRBJ1-2; possibly TRBD1 for D (5 bases). This CDR3 contains 11 residues. Germline loops: CDR1 LNHDA, CDR2 SQIVND (reference sequence). The V end was cut by 9 bases, the J end by 5 bases, with 10 bases between. The CDR3 nucleotides are TGTGCCAGCCGGCGGGGGTATGGCTACACCTTC. Translation gives CASRRGYGYTF.

The J gene is TRBJ2-7, the V gene TRBV5-6, with TRBD1 matching 8 bases. Looked up from germline, CDR1 is SGHDT and CDR2 is YYEEEE. The CDR3 is made up of 14 amino acids. V shed 3 bases and J 2 bases; nucleotides not matched to a gene: 4. CDR3 amino acids: CASSWGTGAYEQYF. CDR3 nucleotide sequence: TGTGCCAGCAGCTGGGGGACAGGAGCCTACGAGCAGTACTTC.